Listed here are 20 T cell receptor beta chains from one sample, sequenced in a study of OX40 agonist ivuxolimab in advanced cancers. Sequencing used immunoSEQ multiplex PCR; TCRdb keeps in-frame clones, though not all of them. The sample yields 55,000 to 65,000 clones, 87% seen once. This specimen was CD4+ or CD8+ T cells sorted from blood, taken in a trial of the OX40 agonist ivuxolimab. Source of these receptors: an adult with an advanced solid tumor such as melanoma, head and neck, liver or kidney cancer.

The CDR3 DNA follows: TGTGCCAGCAGTTTCGGGCGGGACGGCACAGATACGCAGTATTTT. Amino acid sequence: CASSFGRDGTDTQYF. The V call is TRBV28, the J call TRBJ2-3; D might be TRBD2 (6 bases). The CDR3 consists of 15 residues. The germline V and J ends were trimmed by 3 bases and 1 base, with 11 bases remaining between them. Looked up from germline, CDR1 is MDHEN and CDR2 is SYDVKM.

The J gene is TRBJ1-1, the V gene TRBV7-9; TRBD1 is a possible D gene (5 bases). CDR3 length equals 13 residues. With 5 bases removed from V and 5 bases from J, the gap between germline ends came to 12 bases. Per germline, CDR1 SEHNR and CDR2 FQNEAQ (reference sequence). Here the CDR3 DNA reads TGTGCCAGCAGCGGTCAGGGAGGAACTGAAGCTTTCTTT. Amino acids: CASSGQGGTEAFF.

V gene TRBV5-4 combines with J gene TRBJ2-7; TRBD2 might be the D (5 bases). Looked up from germline, CDR1 is SGHNT and CDR2 is YYREEE (reference sequence). V lost 2 bases, J lost 5 bases, and 17 bases lay in between. The CDR3 is made up of 15 amino acids. The CDR3 nucleotides are TGTGCCAGCAGCTTAGGAGGTCCGGGAACAAACGAGCAGTACTTC. Its translation: CASSLGGPGTNEQYF. Using reference TRBV5-4 and TRBJ2-7 for the parts outside the CDR3, the full variable domain is ETGVTQSPTHLIKTRGQQVTLRCSSQSGHNTVSWYQQALGQGPQFIFQYYREEENGRGNFPPRFSGLQFPNYSSELNVNALELDDSALYLCASSLGGPGTNEQYFGPGTRLTVT.

Only one count was recorded for this clone. The chain links TRBV30 to TRBJ2-7; 7 nucleotides align to TRBD1. With 0 bases clipped from V and 4 bases from J, the junction kept 6 bases outside the gene matches. This CDR3 has 14 residues. CDR1 and CDR2 (germline): GTSNPN, SVGIG (reference sequence). CDR3 coding DNA: TGTGCCTGGAGTGTTGCAGGGGGTGTGTACGAGCAGTACTTC. This codes for CAWSVAGGVYEQYF.

The chain is built from TRBV19 and TRBJ1-1, with 11 bases matching TRBD1. Trimming at V came to 8 bases and at J to 8 bases, leaving 13 bases not matched to a gene. The germline V gene has CDR1 LNHDA and CDR2 SQIVND (reference sequence). The CDR3 contains 15 residues. CDR3 in DNA: TGTGCCAGTTTAACCCGGACAGGGGGCCGTCTGGAAGCTTTCTTT. Translating it yields CASLTRTGGRLEAFF.

V usage is TRBV19 and J usage is TRBJ2-1; D possibly corresponds to TRBD2 (6 bases). V lost 7 bases, J lost 0 bases, and 13 bases lay in between. Germline CDR1 and CDR2: LNHDA and SQIVND (reference sequence). The CDR3 extends over 15 amino acids. The CDR3 region has the DNA TGTGCCAGTAACGCGGGATTGAGCTCCTACAATGAGCAGTTCTTC. Amino acids: CASNAGLSSYNEQFF.

The chain combines TRBV5-5 with TRBJ2-5; 11 bases map to TRBD2. Germline V gene lookup returns CDR1 SGHKS and CDR2 YYEKEE (reference sequence). CDR3 length equals 16 residues. V shed 0 bases and J 5 bases; nucleotides not matched to a gene: 6. CDR3 nucleotide sequence: TGTGCCAGCAGCTTGGAGCTAGCGGGGGGCCGGGAGACCCAGTACTTC. Amino acids: CASSLELAGGRETQYF.

V and J are TRBV30 and TRBJ1-2; D gene uncertain. Trimming pared 1 base from V and 8 bases from J, leaving 23 bases between. The CDR3 totals 16 residues. From germline, CDR1 is GTSNPN and CDR2 SVGIG (reference sequence). The CDR3 DNA is TGTGCCTGGAGTGCTAACAGCCTGCGGTACGGCCAAGGCTACACCTTC. Translated, it gives CAWSANSLRYGQGYTF.

In nucleotides, the CDR3 is TGTGCCAGCAGGACGGGGGCCAGCTATGGCTACACCTTC. This translates into CASRTGASYGYTF. The rearrangement joins TRBV6-5 to TRBJ1-2; a weak D match, TRBD1 (6 bases). Germline V gene lookup returns CDR1 MNHEY and CDR2 SVGAGI. Deletions cut 6 bases from V and 4 bases from J, with 12 bases between. This CDR3 region has 13 residues.

The chain recombines TRBV10-3 with TRBJ1-2; 8 bases fit TRBD1. The CDR3 loop spans 17 amino acids. CDR1 and CDR2 (germline): ENHRY, SYGVKD. V trimming: 0 bases; J trimming: 1 base; junction bases outside the gene matches: 7. CDR3 in DNA: TGTGCCATCAGTGAGTCGAGGACAGGGTTTTATAACTATGGCTACACCTTC. It specifies CAISESRTGFYNYGYTF.

The rearrangement links TRBV7-2 to TRBJ2-3; 7 nucleotides align to TRBD2. The CDR3 consists of 16 residues. The V gene end was trimmed by 4 bases and the J gene end by 4 bases; junction bases not matched to a gene: 11. CDR1 SGHTA and CDR2 FQGNSA come from the germline V gene. CDR3 loop: CASSSRGGSRPDTQYF. The CDR3 DNA is TGTGCCAGCAGCTCGCGGGGCGGGAGTCGGCCAGATACGCAGTATTTT.

The chain uses TRBV6-1 and TRBJ2-1; 12 positions match TRBD1. V lost 7 bases, J lost 9 bases, and 7 bases stayed unmatched. Germline V CDR1 and CDR2: MNHNS, SASEGT. This CDR3 is built from 14 residues. The chain's CDR3 is CASKGTGGMGEQFF. The DNA for the CDR3 is TGTGCCAGCAAAGGGACAGGGGGCATGGGTGAGCAGTTCTTC.

This clone was seen once. This chain links TRBV2 with TRBJ2-1; 8 nucleotides align to TRBD1. The CDR3 is 15 amino acids. Trimming cost V 2 bases and J 6 bases; bases outside gene matches: 6. Germline V CDR1 and CDR2: SNHLY, FYNNEI. This CDR3 reads CASSEQGAGSNEQFF. CDR3 nucleotide sequence: TGTGCCAGCAGTGAACAGGGGGCGGGGAGCAATGAGCAGTTCTTC.

This rearrangement joins TRBV5-1 to TRBJ2-7, with 7 bases aligning to TRBD1. The CDR3 runs 15 residues. CDR1 and CDR2 (germline): SGHRS, YFSETQ. J was trimmed by 4 bases and V by 4 bases; bases with no gene match: 11. The DNA of the CDR3 is TGCGCCAGCAGCGTCCGGGACAGCCCTCGGTACGAGCAGTACTTC. It specifies CASSVRDSPRYEQYF. The variable domain in full, completed from reference TRBV5-1 and TRBJ2-7, reads KAGVTQTPRYLIKTRGQQVTLSCSPISGHRSVSWYQQTPGQGLQFLFEYFSETQRNKGNFPGRFSGRQFSNSRSEMNVSTLELGDSALYLCASSVRDSPRYEQYFGPGTRLTVT.

The chain couples TRBV5-1 to TRBJ2-1, with 10 nucleotides matching TRBD1. V trimming: 0 bases; J trimming: 6 bases; junction bases outside the gene matches: 6. Germline V CDR1 and CDR2: SGHRS, YFSETQ. This CDR3 is 16 amino acids long. The CDR3: CASSLGAGTGVNEQFF. CDR3 in DNA: TGCGCCAGCAGCTTGGGGGCTGGGACAGGGGTCAATGAGCAGTTCTTC.

This chain connects TRBV29-1 to TRBJ1-1; possibly TRBD1 for D (5 bases). The CDR3 spans 13 residues. Trimming took 1 base from V and 3 from J, leaving 9 bases between them. Germline lookup yields CDR1 SQVTM and CDR2 ANQGSEA. CDR3 amino acids: CSVEVGRDTEAFF. The CDR3 coding sequence is TGCAGCGTTGAAGTCGGCAGGGACACTGAAGCTTTCTTT.

The rearrangement links TRBV6-6 to TRBJ2-5; tentative D call: TRBD2 (6 bases). The CDR3 loop spans 16 amino acids. V was pared by 5 bases and J by 6 bases, with 22 bases between. Per germline, CDR1 MNHNY and CDR2 SVGAGI (reference sequence). The CDR3 spells CASSPPGQGGWKTQYF. The DNA for the CDR3 is TGTGCCAGCAGTCCCCCGGGGCAGGGAGGTTGGAAGACCCAGTACTTC.

The V call is TRBV6-1, the J call TRBJ2-3; D gene ambiguous. Trimming removed 2 bases from V and 1 base from J, with 13 bases in between. The CDR3 contains 16 residues. Germline V lookup: CDR1 MNHNS, CDR2 SASEGT. The DNA for the CDR3 is TGTGCCAGCAGTGAAATGTGGGCAGGAGGCACAGATACGCAGTATTTT. It encodes CASSEMWAGGTDTQYF.

This chain connects TRBV7-2 to TRBJ1-5; 7 positions match TRBD1. Germline V gene sequence: CDR1 SGHTA, CDR2 FQGNSA. V was pared by 3 bases and J by 4 bases, with 6 bases of the junction left unmatched. The CDR3 sequence is 15 residues long. CDR3 protein: CASSLWGTANQPQHF. The CDR3 coding sequence is TGTGCCAGCAGCTTGTGGGGGACAGCTAATCAGCCCCAGCATTTT.

As regards this clone: Germline is not matched at one junction end, which may reflect a read error. J is TRBJ2-7 and V is TRBV6-6; D may match TRBD1 or TRBD2 (5 bases each). Germline values: CDR1 MNHNY, CDR2 SVGAGI (reference sequence). The CDR3 sequence is 14 residues long. The CDR3 sequence is CASRYYGTDYEQYF. DNA for the CDR3: TGTGCCAGCAGGTACTACGGGACGGACTACGAGCAGTACTTC.